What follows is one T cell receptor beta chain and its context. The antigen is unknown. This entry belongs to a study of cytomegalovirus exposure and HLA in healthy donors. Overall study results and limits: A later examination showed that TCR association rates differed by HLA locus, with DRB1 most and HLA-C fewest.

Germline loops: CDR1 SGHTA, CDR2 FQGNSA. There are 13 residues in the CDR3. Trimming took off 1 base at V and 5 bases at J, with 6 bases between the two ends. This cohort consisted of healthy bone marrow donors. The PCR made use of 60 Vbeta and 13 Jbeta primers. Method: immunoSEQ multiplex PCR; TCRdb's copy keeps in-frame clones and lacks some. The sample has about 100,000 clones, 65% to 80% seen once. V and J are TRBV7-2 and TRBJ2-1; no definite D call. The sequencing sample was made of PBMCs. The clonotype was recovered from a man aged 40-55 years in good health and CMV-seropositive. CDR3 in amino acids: CASSLGPHNEQFF. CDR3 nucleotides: TGTGCCAGCAGCTTAGGGCCACACAATGAGCAGTTCTTC.